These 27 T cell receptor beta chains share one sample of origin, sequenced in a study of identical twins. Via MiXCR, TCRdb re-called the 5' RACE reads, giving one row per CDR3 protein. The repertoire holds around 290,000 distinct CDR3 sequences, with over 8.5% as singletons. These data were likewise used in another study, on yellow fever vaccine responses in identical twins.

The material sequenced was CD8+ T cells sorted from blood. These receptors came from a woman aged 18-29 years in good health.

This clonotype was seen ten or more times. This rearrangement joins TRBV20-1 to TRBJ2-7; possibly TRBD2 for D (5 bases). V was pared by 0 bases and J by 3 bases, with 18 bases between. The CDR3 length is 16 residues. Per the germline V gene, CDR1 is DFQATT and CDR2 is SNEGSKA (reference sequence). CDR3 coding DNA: TGCAGTGCTAGAGACCGGCGGGCGGGCTCCCTCTACGAGCAGTACTTC. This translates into CSARDRRAGSLYEQYF.

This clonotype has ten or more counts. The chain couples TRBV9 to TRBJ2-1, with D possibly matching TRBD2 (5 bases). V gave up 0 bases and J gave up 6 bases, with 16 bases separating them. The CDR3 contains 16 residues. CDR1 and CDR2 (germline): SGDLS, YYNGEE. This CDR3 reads CASSVGVGLAGNEQFF. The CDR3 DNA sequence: TGTGCCAGCAGCGTAGGTGTAGGCCTAGCTGGCAATGAGCAGTTCTTC.

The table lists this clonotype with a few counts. CDR3 amino acids: CASSPGRTTYEQYF. The CDR3 DNA is TGTGCCAGCAGTCCTGGGAGGACAACCTACGAGCAGTACTTC. This sequence joins TRBV27 and TRBJ2-7, with a possible D match to TRBD2 (6 bases). The length of the CDR3 is 14 residues. Between the trimmed V and J ends, which lost 5 bases and 2 bases, there was a span of 13 bases. Germline values: CDR1 MNHEY, CDR2 SMNVEV (reference sequence).

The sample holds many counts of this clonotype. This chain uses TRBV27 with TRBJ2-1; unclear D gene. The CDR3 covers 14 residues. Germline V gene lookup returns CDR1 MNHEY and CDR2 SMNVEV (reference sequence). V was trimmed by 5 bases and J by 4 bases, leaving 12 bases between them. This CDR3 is CASSPNGRYNEQFF. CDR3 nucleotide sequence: TGTGCCAGCAGTCCGAACGGACGTTACAATGAGCAGTTCTTC.

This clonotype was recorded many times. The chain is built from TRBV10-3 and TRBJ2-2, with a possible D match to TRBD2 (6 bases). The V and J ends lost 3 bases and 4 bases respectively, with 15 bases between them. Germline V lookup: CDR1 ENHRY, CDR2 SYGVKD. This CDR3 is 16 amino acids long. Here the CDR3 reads CAISDLGRDSTGELFF. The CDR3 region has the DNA TGTGCCATCAGTGACCTCGGGAGAGATTCCACCGGGGAGCTGTTTTTT.

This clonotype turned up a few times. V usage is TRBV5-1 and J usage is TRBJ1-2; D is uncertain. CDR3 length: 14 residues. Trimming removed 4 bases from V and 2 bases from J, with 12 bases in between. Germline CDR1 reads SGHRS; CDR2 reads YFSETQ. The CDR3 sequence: CASSPEVMNYGYTF. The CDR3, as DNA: TGCGCCAGCAGCCCCGAGGTTATGAACTATGGCTACACCTTC. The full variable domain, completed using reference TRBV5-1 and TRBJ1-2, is KAGVTQTPRYLIKTRGQQVTLSCSPISGHRSVSWYQQTPGQGLQFLFEYFSETQRNKGNFPGRFSGRQFSNSRSEMNVSTLELGDSALYLCASSPEVMNYGYTFGSGTRLTVV.

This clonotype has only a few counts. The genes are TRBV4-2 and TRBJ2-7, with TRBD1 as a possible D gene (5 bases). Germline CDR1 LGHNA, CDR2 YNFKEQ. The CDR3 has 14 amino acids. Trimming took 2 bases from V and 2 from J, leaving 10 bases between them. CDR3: CASSQSPGTYEQYF. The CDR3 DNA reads TGTGCCAGCAGCCAATCGCCAGGGACCTACGAGCAGTACTTC.

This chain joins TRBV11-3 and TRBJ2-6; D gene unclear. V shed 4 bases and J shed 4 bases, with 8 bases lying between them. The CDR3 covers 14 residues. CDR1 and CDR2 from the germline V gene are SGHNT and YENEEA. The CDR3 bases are TGTGCCAGCAGCTCCTACTCCGGGGCCAACGTCCTGACTTTC. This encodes CASSSYSGANVLTF.

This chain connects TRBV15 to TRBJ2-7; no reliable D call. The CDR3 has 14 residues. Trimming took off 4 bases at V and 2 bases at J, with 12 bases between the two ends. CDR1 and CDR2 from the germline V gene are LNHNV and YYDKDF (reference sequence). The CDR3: CATSNPGTTYEQYF. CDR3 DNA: TGTGCCACCAGCAACCCCGGCACCACCTACGAGCAGTACTTC.

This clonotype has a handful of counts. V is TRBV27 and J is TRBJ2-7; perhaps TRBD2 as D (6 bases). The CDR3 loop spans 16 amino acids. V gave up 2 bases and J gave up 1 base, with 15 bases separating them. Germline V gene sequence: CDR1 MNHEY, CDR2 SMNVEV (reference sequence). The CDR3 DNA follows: TGTGCCAGCAGTTTACGGGGTTTGGGGACTTCCTACGAGCAGTACTTC. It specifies CASSLRGLGTSYEQYF.

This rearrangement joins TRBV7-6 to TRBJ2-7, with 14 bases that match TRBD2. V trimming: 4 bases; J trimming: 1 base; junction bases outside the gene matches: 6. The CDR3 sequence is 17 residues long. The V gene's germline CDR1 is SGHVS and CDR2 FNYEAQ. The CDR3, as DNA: TGTGCCAGCAGCTCGGGACTAGCGGGAGATAGGTCCTACGAGCAGTACTTC. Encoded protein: CASSSGLAGDRSYEQYF.

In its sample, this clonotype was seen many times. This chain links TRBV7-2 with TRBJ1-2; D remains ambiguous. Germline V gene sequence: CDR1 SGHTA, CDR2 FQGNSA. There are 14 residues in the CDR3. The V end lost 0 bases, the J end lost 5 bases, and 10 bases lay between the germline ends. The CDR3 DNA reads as TGTGCCAGCAGCTTAGCGGTCACCCCTTATGGCTACACCTTC. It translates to CASSLAVTPYGYTF.

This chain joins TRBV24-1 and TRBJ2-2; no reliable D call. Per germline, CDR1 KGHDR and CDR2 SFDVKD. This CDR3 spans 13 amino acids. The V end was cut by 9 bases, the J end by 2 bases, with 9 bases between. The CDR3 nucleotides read TGTGCCACCCATGGGCCAAACACCGGGGAGCTGTTTTTT. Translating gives CATHGPNTGELFF.

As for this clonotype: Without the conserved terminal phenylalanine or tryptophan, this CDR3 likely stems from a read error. CDR3 region: CSARPSTSGTSEQYS. The DNA for the CDR3 is TGCAGTGCTAGACCTTCGACTAGCGGGACTAGCGAGCAGTACTCC. The chain employs TRBV20-1 and TRBJ2-7, with 11 nucleotides matching TRBD2. This CDR3 is built from 15 residues. V shed 2 bases, J shed 6 bases, and the junction held 9 bases outside the gene matches. Germline V lookup: CDR1 DFQATT, CDR2 SNEGSKA (reference sequence).

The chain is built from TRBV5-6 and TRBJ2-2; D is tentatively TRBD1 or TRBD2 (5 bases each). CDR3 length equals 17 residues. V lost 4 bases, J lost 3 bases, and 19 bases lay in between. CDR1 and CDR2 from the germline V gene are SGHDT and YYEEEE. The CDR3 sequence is CASSPEIGTDHTGELFF. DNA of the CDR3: TGTGCCAGCAGCCCGGAGATCGGGACCGATCACACCGGGGAGCTGTTTTTT. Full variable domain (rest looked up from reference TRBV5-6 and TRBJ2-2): DAGVTQSPTHLIKTRGQQVTLRCSPKSGHDTVSWYQQALGQGPQFIFQYYEEEERQRGNFPDRFSGHQFPNYSSELNVNALLLGDSALYLCASSPEIGTDHTGELFFGEGSRLTVL.

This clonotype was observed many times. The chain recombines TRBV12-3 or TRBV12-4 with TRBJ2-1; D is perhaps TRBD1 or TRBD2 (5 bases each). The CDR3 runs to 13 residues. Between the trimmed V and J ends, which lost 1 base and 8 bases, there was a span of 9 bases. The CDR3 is CASSLGGVHEQFF. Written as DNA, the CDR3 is TGTGCCAGCAGTTTAGGAGGGGTCCATGAGCAGTTCTTC.

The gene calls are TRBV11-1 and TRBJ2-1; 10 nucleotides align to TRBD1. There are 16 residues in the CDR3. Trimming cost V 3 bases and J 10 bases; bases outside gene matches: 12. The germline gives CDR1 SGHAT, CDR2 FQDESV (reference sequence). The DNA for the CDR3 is TGTGCCAGCAGCTTCGACAGGGGGCGACTTGGAATCGAGCAGTTCTTC. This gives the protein CASSFDRGRLGIEQFF.

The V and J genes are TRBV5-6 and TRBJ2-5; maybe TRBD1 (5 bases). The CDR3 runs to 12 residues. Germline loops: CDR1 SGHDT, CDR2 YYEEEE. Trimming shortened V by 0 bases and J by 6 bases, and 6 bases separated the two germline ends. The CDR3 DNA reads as TGTGCCAGCAGCTTGGCAGGGAAGACCCAGTACTTC. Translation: CASSLAGKTQYF.

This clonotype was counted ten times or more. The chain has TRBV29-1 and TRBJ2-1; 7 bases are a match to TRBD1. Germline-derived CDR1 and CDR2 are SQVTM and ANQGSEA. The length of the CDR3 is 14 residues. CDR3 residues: CSDRRDRAYNEQFF. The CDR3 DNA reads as TGCAGTGACCGCCGGGACAGAGCCTACAATGAGCAGTTCTTC.

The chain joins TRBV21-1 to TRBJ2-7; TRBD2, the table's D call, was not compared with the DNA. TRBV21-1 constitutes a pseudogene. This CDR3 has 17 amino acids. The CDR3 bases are TGTGCCAGCAGCCCCGAGAGGGACAGCGAAGAGGGCTGCGAGCAGTACTTC. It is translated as CASSPERDSEEGCEQYF.

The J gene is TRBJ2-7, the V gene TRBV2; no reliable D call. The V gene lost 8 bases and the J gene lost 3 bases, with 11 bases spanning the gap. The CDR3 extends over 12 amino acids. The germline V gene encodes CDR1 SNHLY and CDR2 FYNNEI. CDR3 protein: CASGYSSYEQYF. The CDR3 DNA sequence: TGTGCCAGCGGGTATTCTAGCTACGAGCAGTACTTC.

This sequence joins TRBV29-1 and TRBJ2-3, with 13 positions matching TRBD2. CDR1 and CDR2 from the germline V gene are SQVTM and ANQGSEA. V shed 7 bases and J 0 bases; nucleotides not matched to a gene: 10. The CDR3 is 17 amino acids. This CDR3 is CSALGGTSGTSTDTQYF. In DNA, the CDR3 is TGCAGCGCCCTAGGAGGGACTAGCGGGACTAGCACAGATACGCAGTATTTT.

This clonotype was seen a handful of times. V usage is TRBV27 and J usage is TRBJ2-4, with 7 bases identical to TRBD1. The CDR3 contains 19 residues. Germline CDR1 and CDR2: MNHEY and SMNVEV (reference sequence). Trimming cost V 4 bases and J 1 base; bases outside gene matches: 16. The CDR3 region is CASSSYRTEGGLAKNIQYF. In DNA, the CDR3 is TGTGCCAGCAGTTCATACCGGACCGAAGGGGGCTTGGCCAAAAACATTCAGTACTTC.

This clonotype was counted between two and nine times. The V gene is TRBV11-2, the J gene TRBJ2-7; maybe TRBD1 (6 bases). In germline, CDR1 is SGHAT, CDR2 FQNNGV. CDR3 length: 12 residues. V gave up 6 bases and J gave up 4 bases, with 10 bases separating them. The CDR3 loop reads CASSTQGYEQYF. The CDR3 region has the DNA TGTGCCAGCAGTACGCAGGGGTACGAGCAGTACTTC.

CDR3 sequence reads: CASSEGVVGSNTGELFF. The DNA for the CDR3 is TGTGCCAGCAGTGAAGGGGTAGTCGGGAGTAACACCGGGGAGCTGTTTTTT. The chain employs TRBV2 and TRBJ2-2; D may be TRBD2 (6 bases). Trimming shortened V by 1 base and J by 2 bases, and 14 bases separated the two germline ends. Per germline, CDR1 SNHLY and CDR2 FYNNEI. The CDR3 spans 17 residues.

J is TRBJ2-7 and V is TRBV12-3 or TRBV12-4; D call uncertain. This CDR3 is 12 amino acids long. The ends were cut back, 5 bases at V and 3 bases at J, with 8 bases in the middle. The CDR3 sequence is CASSHWNYEQYF. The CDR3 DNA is TGTGCCAGCAGTCATTGGAACTACGAGCAGTACTTC.

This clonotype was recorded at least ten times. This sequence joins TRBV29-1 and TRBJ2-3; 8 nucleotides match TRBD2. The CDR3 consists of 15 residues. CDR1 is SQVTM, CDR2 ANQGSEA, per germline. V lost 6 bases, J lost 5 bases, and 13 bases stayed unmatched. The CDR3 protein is CSVEISGGQGDTQYF. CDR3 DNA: TGCAGCGTGGAAATAAGCGGGGGTCAGGGAGATACGCAGTATTTT.